Below are 28 T cell receptor beta chains sequenced from a single sample in a study of vaccination and CD4 T cells after COVID-19. Their specific antigens are unknown. Sample treatment: approximately 11-day PBMC culture with coronavirus spike peptide pools or control peptides (ViraFEST assay). The Oncomine TCR Beta short-read assay was what sequenced the DNA obtained from cultured CD4+ T cells. TCRdb analysed the PCR reads with MiXCR anew, one entry per CDR3 protein. This table has roughly 13,000 distinct CDR3 sequences, approximately 61% appearing once. The sequencing input was CD4+ T cells from blood, cultured in vitro. The receptor source for this set is a human donor who had recovered from COVID-19.

This clonotype was seen a few times. The chain combines TRBV6-1 with TRBJ2-7; D ambiguous. Germline values: CDR1 MNHNS, CDR2 SASEGT. The V and J ends lost 6 bases and 1 base respectively, with 4 bases between them. CDR3 size: 11 residues. Here the CDR3 reads CASRESYEQYF. The CDR3 bases are TGTGCCAGCAGAGAGTCCTACGAGCAGTACTTC.

The CDR3 loop is CASSLLLGPDTQYF. The CDR3 DNA reads TGTGCCAGCAGCTTACTCCTAGGACCGGATACGCAGTATTTT. The chain employs TRBV7-8 and TRBJ2-3; D is uncertain. The CDR3 has 14 amino acids. Between the trimmed V and J ends, which lost 2 bases and 6 bases, there was a span of 12 bases. Per germline, CDR1 SGHVS and CDR2 FQNEAQ.

The chain carries TRBV28 and TRBJ2-7; a possible D gene is TRBD2 (5 bases). CDR3 length: 13 residues. Looked up from germline, CDR1 is MDHEN and CDR2 is SYDVKM. Trimming took 4 bases from V and 3 from J, leaving 10 bases between them. CDR3 sequence (DNA): TGTGCCAGCAGTTCGGGGAATATCTACGAGCAGTACTTC. This sequence encodes CASSSGNIYEQYF.

The rearrangement uses TRBV4-3 and TRBJ2-3; 10 bases align to TRBD2. This CDR3 contains 16 residues. V shed 0 bases, J shed 1 base, and the junction held 1 base outside the gene matches. Germline CDR1 and CDR2: LGHNA and YSLEER. The CDR3 loop is CASSQDLAGGTDTQYF. CDR3 bases: TGCGCCAGCAGCCAAGATCTAGCGGGGGGCACAGATACGCAGTATTTT.

The chain has TRBV25-1 and TRBJ1-5; 7 bases map to TRBD1. Germline V gene sequence: CDR1 MGHDK, CDR2 SYGVNS. This CDR3 comprises 17 residues. Trimming at V came to 5 bases and at J to 0 bases, leaving 10 bases not matched to a gene. The CDR3 DNA is TGTGCCAGCAGTCCGCATCCGGGACAGTATAGCAATCAGCCCCAGCATTTT. It codes for CASSPHPGQYSNQPQHF.

The gene calls are TRBV11-2 and TRBJ1-2; 10 nucleotides align to TRBD1. Trimming took 5 bases from V and 4 from J; bases not matched to a gene: 7. CDR3 length equals 15 residues. The germline V gene has CDR1 SGHAT and CDR2 FQNNGV. The DNA of the CDR3 is TGTGCCAGCAGCCCGACAGGGGGCTTCGGCTATGGCTACACCTTC. It specifies CASSPTGGFGYGYTF. The whole variable domain, filled in from reference TRBV11-2 and TRBJ1-2, reads EAGVAQSPRYKIIEKRQSVAFWCNPISGHATLYWYQQILGQGPKLLIQFQNNGVVDDSQLPKDRFSAERLKGVDSTLKIQPAKLEDSAVYLCASSPTGGFGYGYTFGSGTRLTVV.

This clonotype was seen only a few times. The chain joins TRBV6-2 or TRBV6-3 to TRBJ1-5; D may be TRBD1 (5 bases). Germline CDR1 MNHEY, CDR2 SVGEGT. Deletions cut 10 bases from V and 1 base from J, with 14 bases between. This CDR3 is 14 amino acids long. The CDR3 spells CATNSGGSNQPQHF. CDR3 in DNA: TGTGCCACCAACTCGGGGGGAAGCAATCAGCCCCAGCATTTT.

The gene calls are TRBV7-2 and TRBJ2-7; TRBD1 is a possible D gene (5 bases). The CDR3 runs to 17 residues. Per germline, CDR1 SGHTA and CDR2 FQGNSA. Trimming took off 3 bases at V and 1 base at J, with 19 bases between the two ends. CDR3 residues: CASSFRLSRTPSYEQYF. In DNA, the CDR3 is TGTGCCAGCAGCTTTCGTCTCTCCCGGACACCTTCCTACGAGCAGTACTTC.

A few counts support this clonotype. The chain couples TRBV7-2 to TRBJ1-2, with D possibly TRBD1 on 5 matching bases. Germline loops: CDR1 SGHTA, CDR2 FQGNSA. Trimming removed 5 bases at V and 8 bases at J, with 18 bases between. The CDR3 consists of 14 residues. The CDR3 loop is CASSPGRDVGGYTF. In DNA, the CDR3 is TGTGCCAGCAGCCCAGGGCGGGACGTGGGCGGCTACACCTTC.

The chain has TRBV10-1 and TRBJ2-7; 9 bases agree with TRBD1. The CDR3 runs 16 residues. V was clipped by 1 base and J by 0 bases; unmatched bases: 4. CDR1 WNHNN and CDR2 SYGVQD come from the germline V gene (reference sequence). CDR3 coding DNA: TGCGCCAGCAGTGAGTATTCGGGACAGGGCTCCTACGAGCAGTACTTC. Its translation: CASSEYSGQGSYEQYF.

This rearrangement joins TRBV10-3 to TRBJ2-3; TRBD2 agrees at 12 bases. Germline V gives CDR1 ENHRY, CDR2 SYGVKD. CDR3 length equals 15 residues. V shed 11 bases, J shed 5 bases, and the junction held 11 bases outside the gene matches. CDR3 region: CAAKPSGRAGDTQYF. The CDR3 DNA reads as TGTGCCGCGAAACCTAGCGGGAGGGCCGGAGATACGCAGTATTTT.

This clonotype was detected only a few times. V gene TRBV19 combines with J gene TRBJ1-3; no firm D call. This CDR3 has 15 residues. The germline gives CDR1 LNHDA, CDR2 SQIVND (reference sequence). V was clipped by 3 bases and J by 2 bases, with 11 bases between them. For the CDR3, the DNA is TGTGCCAGTAGTATTTCCGCTAGGGCTGGAAACACCATATATTTT. Translated: CASSISARAGNTIYF.

This chain links TRBV15 with TRBJ2-3, with 9 bases fitting TRBD2. CDR1 LNHNV and CDR2 YYDKDF come from the germline V gene (reference sequence). V shed 5 bases and J 3 bases; nucleotides not matched to a gene: 9. CDR3 length: 16 amino acids. In DNA form, the CDR3 reads TGTGCCACCAGCGGGCTACTAGCGGGTTCTACAGATACGCAGTATTTT. Translated: CATSGLLAGSTDTQYF.

This chain connects TRBV12-3 or TRBV12-4 to TRBJ1-1; the D gene is possibly TRBD1 (6 bases). The V and J ends lost 5 bases and 6 bases respectively, with 16 bases between them. The CDR3 runs 14 residues. This chain's CDR3 is CASSLGQGTPEAFF. CDR3 DNA: TGTGCCAGCAGTCTGGGGCAGGGGACCCCTGAAGCTTTCTTT.

The V gene is TRBV28, the J gene TRBJ1-1; 8 positions agree with TRBD1. Trimming at V came to 3 bases and at J to 8 bases, leaving 11 bases not matched to a gene. CDR3 length equals 15 residues. Germline CDR1 and CDR2: MDHEN and SYDVKM. The CDR3 is CASSLGQDGETEAFF. CDR3 sequence (DNA): TGTGCCAGCAGTTTGGGACAGGACGGAGAAACAGAAGCTTTCTTT.

V and J are TRBV6-2 or TRBV6-3 and TRBJ1-2; D gene unclear. This CDR3 contains 13 residues. Germline loops: CDR1 MNHEY, CDR2 SVGEGT. V gave up 3 bases and J gave up 7 bases, with 12 bases separating them. For the CDR3, the DNA is TGTGCCAGCAGTTATGCCCCCAAAGGTGGCTACACCTTC. Translating gives CASSYAPKGGYTF.

Points on this clonotype: The germline gene is not matched at one end of the junction; a read error may be the cause. In DNA, the CDR3 is TGTGCCAGCAGTTTGGGGGGGCAAGAGACCCAGTACTTC. Its translation is CASSLGGQETQYF. The chain recombines TRBV5-4 with TRBJ2-5; 7 bases are shared with TRBD2. In germline, CDR1 is SGHNT, CDR2 YYREEE (reference sequence). The length of the CDR3 is 13 residues.

The V and J genes are TRBV29-1 and TRBJ2-2; 8 bases are a match to TRBD1. Germline loops: CDR1 SQVTM, CDR2 ANQGSEA. The CDR3 sequence is 13 residues long. J gave up 4 bases and V 5 bases, and 3 bases lay outside the gene matches. The CDR3 DNA is TGCAGCGTTCAGGGGGCGTCCACCGGGGAGCTGTTTTTT. Encoded protein: CSVQGASTGELFF.

The J gene is TRBJ1-4, the V gene TRBV15; D is unresolved. The V and J ends lost 7 bases and 0 bases respectively, with 9 bases between them. This CDR3 contains 14 residues. Germline loops: CDR1 LNHNV, CDR2 YYDKDF (reference sequence). CDR3 bases: TGTGCCACCAAACCGGAGCCAACTAATGAAAAACTGTTTTTT. This gives the protein CATKPEPTNEKLFF. The full variable domain, with the rest looked up from reference TRBV15 and TRBJ1-4, is DAMVIQNPRYQVTQFGKPVTLSCSQTLNHNVMYWYQQKSSQAPKLLFHYYDKDFNNEADTPDNFQSRRPNTSFCFLDIRSPGLGDTAMYLCATKPEPTNEKLFFGSGTQLSVL.

This clonotype was observed a handful of times. V gene TRBV10-2 combines with J gene TRBJ1-1, with D unresolved. Trimming stripped 2 bases from V and 6 bases from J, with 7 bases between. The V gene's germline CDR1 is WSHSY and CDR2 SAAADI. This CDR3 has 12 residues. This CDR3 reads CASSERYSEAFF. CDR3 nucleotide sequence: TGCGCCAGCAGTGAGAGGTACTCTGAAGCTTTCTTT.

This clonotype was picked up a small number of times. DNA of the CDR3: TGTGCCTGGCTTCACGCGGGCTTCGACAATGAGCAGTTCTTC. It is translated as CAWLHAGFDNEQFF. The chain employs TRBV30 and TRBJ2-1; D may be TRBD2 (5 bases). With 5 bases removed from V and 5 bases from J, the gap between germline ends came to 16 bases. Germline V gene data show CDR1 as GTSNPN and CDR2 as SVGIG (reference sequence). The CDR3 covers 14 residues. Together with reference TRBV30 and TRBJ2-1, the CDR3 gives the full variable domain: SQTIHQWPATLVQPVGSPLSLECTVEGTSNPNLYWYRQAAGRGLQLLFYSVGIGQISSEVPQNLSASRPQDRQFILSSKKLLLSDSGFYLCAWLHAGFDNEQFFGPGTRLTVL.

Here the CDR3 reads CASNTGTGGEGPQHF. As DNA, the CDR3 is TGTGCCAGTAATACCGGGACAGGGGGCGAGGGGCCCCAGCATTTT. This chain connects TRBV19 to TRBJ1-5; 12 nucleotides agree with TRBD1. Looked up from germline, CDR1 is LNHDA and CDR2 is SQIVND (reference sequence). Germline trimming cut 7 bases from V and 9 bases from J; bases unmatched to any gene: 10. The CDR3 extends over 15 amino acids.

The genes are TRBV19 and TRBJ2-3; 14 bases are shared with TRBD2. Germline lookup yields CDR1 LNHDA and CDR2 SQIVND (reference sequence). This CDR3 is 15 amino acids long. The V gene end was trimmed by 6 bases and the J gene end by 4 bases; junction bases not matched to a gene: 3. In nucleotides, the CDR3 is TGTGCCAGTAGGGGGACTAGCGGGAGTTCAGATACGCAGTATTTT. Residues: CASRGTSGSSDTQYF.

This clonotype was seen only a few times. V is TRBV27 and J is TRBJ1-2; the match to TRBD1 covers 10 bases. The CDR3 is made up of 14 amino acids. Germline V gene data show CDR1 as MNHEY and CDR2 as SMNVEV (reference sequence). The V and J ends lost 6 bases and 7 bases, in that order; junction bases with no gene match: 8. CDR3 bases: TGTGCCAGCAGCCCGGGACAGGGGTATCGTGGCTACACCTTC. Translating it yields CASSPGQGYRGYTF.

The chain uses TRBV7-9 and TRBJ2-7, with D unclear. The germline V gene encodes CDR1 SEHNR and CDR2 FQNEAQ (reference sequence). Between the trimmed V and J ends, which lost 3 bases and 1 base, there was a span of 1 base. The CDR3 runs 11 residues. The CDR3, as DNA: TGTGCCAGCAGCTTGTCCTACGAGCAGTACTTC. Translated: CASSLSYEQYF.

The chain couples TRBV2 to TRBJ2-2; D unresolved. CDR3 length equals 14 residues. Trimming took off 5 bases at V and 1 base at J, with 8 bases between the two ends. The germline V gene encodes CDR1 SNHLY and CDR2 FYNNEI. The DNA for the CDR3 is TGTGCCAGCAGTCCGCGGTTGAACACCGGGGAGCTGTTTTTT. Residues: CASSPRLNTGELFF.

V gene TRBV28 combines with J gene TRBJ2-7; TRBD2 matches at 8 bases. The germline V gene encodes CDR1 MDHEN and CDR2 SYDVKM. The CDR3 is 15 amino acids. V dropped 1 base and J dropped 0; count of bases not matched to a gene: 2. CDR3 nucleotide sequence: TGTGCCAGCAGTTTATTCGGACTAGCCTCCTACGAGCAGTACTTC. Protein sequence: CASSLFGLASYEQYF.

This chain uses TRBV20-1 with TRBJ2-2; D call uncertain. The CDR3 covers 14 residues. CDR1 is DFQATT, CDR2 SNEGSKA, per germline (reference sequence). Trimming pared 5 bases from V and 7 bases from J, leaving 17 bases between. DNA of the CDR3: TGCAGTGCTGGGCCTCATGCGAGTGGCGGGGAGCTGTTTTTT. It yields the protein CSAGPHASGGELFF.